The entry below gives a single TCR beta chain sequence along with its context. What it recognizes is unknown. The CDR3 extends over 18 amino acids. J lost 0 bases, V lost 4 bases, and 7 bases had no gene match. The germline gives CDR1 LNHDA, CDR2 SQIVND (reference sequence). The data were taken from a study of T and B cells in COVID-19 patients. Overall study: COVID-19 patients gave peripheral blood either during active infection or after recovery. Critical illness requiring mechanical ventilation or extracorporeal membrane oxygenation affected 12 of 20 active-infection patients. Study-wide results and limits: Patients with COVID-19 reportedly showed strongly skewed T cell receptor beta variable and joining gene usage.

TRB was amplified from about 260-540 ng of blood genomic DNA. Multiplex PCR with BIOMED2 TRB-A/B primer pools amplified TRB rearrangements. TCRdb re-analysed the multiplex PCR reads in MiXCR, keeping a single row per CDR3 protein. The repertoire includes roughly 13,000 distinct CDR3 sequences, roughly 30% of them detected once, and nearly 7% sits in the top ten. The chain carries TRBV19 and TRBJ2-1; 12 bases align to TRBD2. Sequencing input: blood. This clonotype was obtained from a human donor who had recovered from COVID-19. The CDR3 DNA reads TGTGCCAGTAGTAGTGGACTAGCGGGACGTGACTCCTACAATGAGCAGTTCTTC. It specifies CASSSGLAGRDSYNEQFF.